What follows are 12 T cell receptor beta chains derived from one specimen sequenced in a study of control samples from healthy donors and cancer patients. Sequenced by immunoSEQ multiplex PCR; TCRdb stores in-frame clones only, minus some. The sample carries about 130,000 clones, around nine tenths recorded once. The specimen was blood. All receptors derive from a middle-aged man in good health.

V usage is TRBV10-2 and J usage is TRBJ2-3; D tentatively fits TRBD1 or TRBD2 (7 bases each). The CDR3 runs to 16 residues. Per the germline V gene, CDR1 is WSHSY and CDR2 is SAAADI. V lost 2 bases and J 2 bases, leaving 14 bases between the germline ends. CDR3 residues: CASSEDREGITDTQYF. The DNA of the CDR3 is TGCGCCAGCAGTGAGGACAGGGAGGGAATCACAGATACGCAGTATTTT.

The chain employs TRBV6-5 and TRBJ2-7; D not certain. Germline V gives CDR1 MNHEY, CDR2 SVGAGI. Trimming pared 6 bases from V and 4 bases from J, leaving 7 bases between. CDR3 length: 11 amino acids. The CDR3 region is CASRIGYEQYF. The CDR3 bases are TGTGCCAGCAGGATAGGGTACGAGCAGTACTTC.

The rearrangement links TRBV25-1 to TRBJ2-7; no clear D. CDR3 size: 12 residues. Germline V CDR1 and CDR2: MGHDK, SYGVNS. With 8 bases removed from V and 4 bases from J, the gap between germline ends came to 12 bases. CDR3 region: CASLSQTYEQYF. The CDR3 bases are TGTGCCAGCCTTAGTCAAACTTACGAGCAGTACTTC.

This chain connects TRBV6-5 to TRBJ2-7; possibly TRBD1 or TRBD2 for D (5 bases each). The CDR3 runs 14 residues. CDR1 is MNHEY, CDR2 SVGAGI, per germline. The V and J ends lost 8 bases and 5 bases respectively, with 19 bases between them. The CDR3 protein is CASLAGVLGDEQYF. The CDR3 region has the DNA TGTGCCAGCCTGGCGGGTGTTTTAGGGGACGAGCAGTACTTC.

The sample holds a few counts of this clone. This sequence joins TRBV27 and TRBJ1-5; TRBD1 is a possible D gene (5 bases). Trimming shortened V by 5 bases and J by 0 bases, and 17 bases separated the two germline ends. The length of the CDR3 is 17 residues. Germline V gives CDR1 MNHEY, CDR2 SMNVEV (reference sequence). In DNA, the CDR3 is TGTGCCAGCAGTGTGGCAGGGTACCTGGCTAGCAATCAGCCCCAGCATTTT. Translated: CASSVAGYLASNQPQHF.

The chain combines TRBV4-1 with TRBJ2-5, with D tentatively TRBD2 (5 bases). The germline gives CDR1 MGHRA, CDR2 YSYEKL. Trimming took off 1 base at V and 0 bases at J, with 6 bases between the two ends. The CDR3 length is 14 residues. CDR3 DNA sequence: TGCGCCAGCAGCCAAGGAGGGAACCAAGAGACCCAGTACTTC. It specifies CASSQGGNQETQYF.

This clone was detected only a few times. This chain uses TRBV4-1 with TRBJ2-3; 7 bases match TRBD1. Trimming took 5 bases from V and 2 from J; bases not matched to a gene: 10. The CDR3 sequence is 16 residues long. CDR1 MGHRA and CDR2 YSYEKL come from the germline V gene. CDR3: CASSGRDSKHTDTQYF. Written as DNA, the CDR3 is TGCGCCAGCAGCGGCCGGGACAGTAAACACACAGATACGCAGTATTTT.

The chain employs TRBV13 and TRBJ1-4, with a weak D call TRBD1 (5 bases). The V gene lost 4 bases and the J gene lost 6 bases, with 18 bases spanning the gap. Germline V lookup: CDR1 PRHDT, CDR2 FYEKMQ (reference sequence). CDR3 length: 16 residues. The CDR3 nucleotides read TGTGCCAGCAGCTCCGGTCGCGGGGCTAATCATGAAAAACTGTTTTTT. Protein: CASSSGRGANHEKLFF.

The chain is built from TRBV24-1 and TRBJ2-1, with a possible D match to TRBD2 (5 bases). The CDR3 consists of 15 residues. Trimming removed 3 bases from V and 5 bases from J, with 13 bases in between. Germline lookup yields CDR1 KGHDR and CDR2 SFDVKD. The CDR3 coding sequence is TGTGCCACCAGTGATCCGAGGACTGTCCACAATGAGCAGTTCTTC. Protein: CATSDPRTVHNEQFF.

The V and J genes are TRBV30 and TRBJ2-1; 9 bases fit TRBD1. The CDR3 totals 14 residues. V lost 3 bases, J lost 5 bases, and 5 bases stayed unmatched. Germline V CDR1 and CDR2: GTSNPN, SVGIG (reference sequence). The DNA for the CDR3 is TGTGCCTGGAGCCCCGGGACAGGGAACAATGAGCAGTTCTTC. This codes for CAWSPGTGNNEQFF.

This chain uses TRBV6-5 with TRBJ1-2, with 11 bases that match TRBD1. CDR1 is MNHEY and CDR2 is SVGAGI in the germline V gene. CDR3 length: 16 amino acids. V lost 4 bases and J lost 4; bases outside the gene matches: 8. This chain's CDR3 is CASSSGTGGGIYGYTF. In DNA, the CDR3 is TGTGCCAGCAGTTCCGGGACAGGGGGTGGGATCTATGGCTACACCTTC.

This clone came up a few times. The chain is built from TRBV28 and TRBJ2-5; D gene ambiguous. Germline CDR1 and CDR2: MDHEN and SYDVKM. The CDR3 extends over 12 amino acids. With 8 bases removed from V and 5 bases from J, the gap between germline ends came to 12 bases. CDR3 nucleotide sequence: TGTGCCAGCTCTGGCCTGGGGGAGACCCAGTACTTC. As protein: CASSGLGETQYF. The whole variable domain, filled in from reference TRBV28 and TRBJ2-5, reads DVKVTQSSRYLVKRTGEKVFLECVQDMDHENMFWYRQDPGLGLRLIYFSYDVKMKEKGDIPEGYSVSREKKERFSLILESASTNQTSMYLCASSGLGETQYFGPGTRLLVL.